These T cell receptor beta chains were read from a single sample in a study of cytomegalovirus exposure and HLA in healthy donors. The protocol was immunoSEQ multiplex PCR, while the TCRdb copy is restricted to in-frame clones and leaves out a portion. Counted here are some 120,000 clones, 83% occurring once; the ten biggest clones make up approximately 3.5%. The specimen was PBMCs. These receptors were obtained from a woman in her forties in good health and CMV-seropositive. CDR3s include the opening cysteine and the closing phenylalanine or tryptophan. A D gene is named only where the DNA matches it firmly. Clone size is not always given. Where it is, it says once, few, many or a class for expanded clones.

clone size | J gene | V gene | D gene | CDR3 protein | CDR3 DNA
- | TRBJ2-2 | TRBV11-2 | - | CASSLGRTNTGELFF | TGTGCCAGCAGCTTAGGGCGGACGAACACCGGGGAGCTGTTTTTT
- | TRBJ2-7 | TRBV7-2 | - | CASSLASGGSGEQYF | TGTGCCAGCAGCTTAGCGTCAGGGGGGAGTGGGGAGCAGTACTTC
- | TRBJ2-3 | TRBV7-3 | - | CASSSASLGTDTQYF | TGTGCCAGCAGCTCCGCGTCTCTAGGTACAGATACGCAGTATTTT
once | TRBJ2-1 | TRBV28 | TRBD2 | CASSFISGVYNEQFF | TGTGCCAGCTCTTTCATTAGCGGGGTCTACAATGAGCAGTTCTTC
- | TRBJ2-7 | TRBV5-1 | TRBD1 | CASSQTGASYEQYF | TGCGCCAGCAGCCAGACAGGGGCTTCCTACGAGCAGTACTTC
- | TRBJ2-7 | TRBV29-1 | TRBD1 | CSVDRGVGEQYF | TGCAGCGTGGACAGGGGAGTAGGCGAGCAGTACTTC
- | TRBJ2-2 | TRBV2 | - | CASSESYGGVTGELFF | TGTGCCAGCAGTGAATCCTACGGGGGAGTCACCGGGGAGCTGTTTTTT
- | TRBJ1-2 | TRBV5-8 | - | CASSVQGYGYTF | TGTGCCAGCAGCGTACAGGGTTATGGCTACACCTTC
- | TRBJ1-1 | TRBV2 | - | CASSYKWAGRLNTEAFF | TGTGCCAGCAGTTATAAGTGGGCAGGGAGGCTGAACACTGAAGCTTTCTTT
- | TRBJ2-7 | TRBV7-2 | - | CASSVGGAEPNYEQYF | TGTGCCAGCAGCGTTGGGGGGGCGGAACCAAACTACGAGCAGTACTTC
- | TRBJ2-7 | TRBV29-1 | - | CSVEGIGGTSYEQYF | TGCAGCGTTGAAGGAATTGGCGGGACCTCCTACGAGCAGTACTTC
- | TRBJ1-4 | TRBV5-1 | - | CASSLNPAGGNEKLFF | TGCGCCAGCAGCTTGAACCCCGCGGGGGGTAATGAAAAACTGTTTTTT
- | TRBJ2-3 | TRBV6-5 | - | CASSYFGQPSPDTQYF | TGTGCCAGCAGTTACTTCGGACAGCCATCCCCAGATACGCAGTATTTT
- | TRBJ2-1 | TRBV9 | TRBD2 | CASSSPAGGRIYNEQFF | TGTGCCAGCAGCTCCCCAGCGGGAGGCCGGATATACAATGAGCAGTTCTTC
- | TRBJ1-2 | TRBV27 | - | CASSSGDGYTF | TGTGCCAGCAGTTCCGGGGATGGCTACACCTTC
- | TRBJ2-2 | TRBV10-3 | TRBD2 | CAISESRPSGAGELFF | TGTGCCATCAGTGAGTCGAGGCCTAGCGGCGCCGGGGAGCTGTTTTTT
once | TRBJ2-1 | TRBV6-5 | TRBD1 | CASSPDRGRNNEQFF | TGTGCCAGCAGTCCGGACAGGGGGAGAAACAATGAGCAGTTCTTC